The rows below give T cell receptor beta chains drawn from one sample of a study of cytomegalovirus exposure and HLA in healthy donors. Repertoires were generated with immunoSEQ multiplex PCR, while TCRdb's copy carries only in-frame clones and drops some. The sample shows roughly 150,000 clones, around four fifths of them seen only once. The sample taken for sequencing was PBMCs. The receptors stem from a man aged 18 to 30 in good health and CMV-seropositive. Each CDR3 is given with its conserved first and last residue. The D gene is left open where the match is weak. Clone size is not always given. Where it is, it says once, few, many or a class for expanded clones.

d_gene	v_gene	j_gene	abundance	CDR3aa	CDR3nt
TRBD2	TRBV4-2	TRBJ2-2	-	CASSRGEGLNTGELFF	TGTGCCAGCAGCCGCGGGGAGGGTTTGAACACCGGGGAGCTGTTTTTT
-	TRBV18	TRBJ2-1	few	CASSPWTARGYNEQFF	TGTGCCAGCTCACCCTGGACAGCTAGAGGTTACAATGAGCAGTTCTTC
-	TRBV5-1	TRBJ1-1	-	CASSLVAGNTEAFF	TGCGCCAGCAGCTTGGTTGCCGGGAACACTGAAGCTTTCTTT
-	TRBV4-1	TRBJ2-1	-	CASSQVDLVSYNEQFF	TGCGCCAGCAGCCAAGTTGATCTAGTCTCCTACAATGAGCAGTTCTTC
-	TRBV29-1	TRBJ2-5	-	CSVDVKETQYF	TGCAGCGTTGATGTCAAAGAGACCCAGTACTTC
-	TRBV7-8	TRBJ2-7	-	CASSLGFRGEQYF	TGTGCCAGCAGCTTAGGTTTTCGGGGGGAGCAGTACTTC
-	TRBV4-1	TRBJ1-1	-	CASSRRGGSGNTEAFF	TGCGCCAGCAGCCGCCGCGGGGGGTCGGGGAACACTGAAGCTTTCTTT
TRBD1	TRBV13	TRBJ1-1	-	CASSLRRQGVRGTEAFF	TGTGCCAGCAGCTTACGTCGCCAGGGGGTACGAGGCACTGAAGCTTTCTTT
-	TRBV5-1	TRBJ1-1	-	CASSFEGDTEAFF	TGCGCCAGCAGTTTTGAGGGGGACACTGAAGCTTTCTTT
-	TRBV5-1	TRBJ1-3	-	CASSHSTGHSGNTIYF	TGCGCCAGCAGTCATTCCACAGGGCACTCTGGAAACACCATATATTTT
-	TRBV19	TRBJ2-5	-	CASRKQGVGDETQYF	TGTGCCAGTCGAAAACAAGGGGTTGGCGATGAGACCCAGTACTTC
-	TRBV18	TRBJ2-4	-	CASSPPMGSKNIQYF	TGTGCCAGCTCACCCCCCATGGGCTCCAAAAACATTCAGTACTTC
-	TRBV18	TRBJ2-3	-	CASSSGGPSTDTQYF	TGTGCCAGCTCATCGGGGGGCCCGTCCACAGATACGCAGTATTTT
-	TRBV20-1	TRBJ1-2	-	CSARQFHGYTF	TGCAGTGCTCGACAGTTTCATGGCTACACCTTC
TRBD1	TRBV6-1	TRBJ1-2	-	CASATSGGASGYTF	TGTGCCAGCGCCACTTCAGGGGGCGCGAGTGGCTACACCTTC
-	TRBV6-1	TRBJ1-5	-	CASSELSNQPQHF	TGTGCCAGCAGTGAACTGTCCAATCAGCCCCAGCATTTT
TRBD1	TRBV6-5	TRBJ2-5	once	CASSYSRGPRETQYF	TGTGCCAGCAGTTACTCGAGGGGGCCCCGGGAGACCCAGTACTTC
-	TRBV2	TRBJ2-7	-	CASSEEVGGSKYEQYF	TGTGCCAGCAGTGAGGAGGTGGGGGGAAGCAAGTACGAGCAGTACTTC
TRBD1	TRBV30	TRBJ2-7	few	CAWISTGEYEQYF	TGTGCCTGGATTTCGACAGGGGAGTACGAGCAGTACTTC
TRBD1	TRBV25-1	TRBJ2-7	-	CASSTGAYEQYF	TGTGCCAGCAGTACAGGGGCCTACGAGCAGTACTTC
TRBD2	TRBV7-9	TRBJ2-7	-	CASSHPSGSSYEQYF	TGTGCCAGCAGCCATCCTAGCGGGAGTTCCTACGAGCAGTACTTC
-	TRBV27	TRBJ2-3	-	CASRPGVTDTQYF	TGTGCCAGCAGACCAGGGGTCACAGATACGCAGTATTTT
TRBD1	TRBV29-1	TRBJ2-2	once	CSARTGVGGELFF	TGCAGCGCCCGGACAGGGGTTGGTGGGGAGCTGTTTTTT
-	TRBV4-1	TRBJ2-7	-	CATTDGSSYEQYF	TGCGCCACCACGGACGGGAGCTCCTACGAGCAGTACTTC
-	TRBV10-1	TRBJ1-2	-	CASSESGSYGYTF	TGCGCCAGCAGTGAGTCCGGTAGCTATGGCTACACCTTC
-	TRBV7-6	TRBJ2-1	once	CASSLVPGGSSYNEQFF	TGTGCCAGCAGCTTAGTCCCAGGGGGGAGCTCCTACAATGAGCAGTTCTTC
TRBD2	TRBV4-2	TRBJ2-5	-	CASSLGTSGGGETQYF	TGTGCCAGCAGCTTGGGGACTAGTGGGGGGGGAGAGACCCAGTACTTC
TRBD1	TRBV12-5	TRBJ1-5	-	CASGEGGRQPQHF	TGTGCTAGTGGGGAAGGGGGCCGGCAGCCCCAGCATTTT
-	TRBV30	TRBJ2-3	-	CAWSSNKDTQYF	TGTGCCTGGAGCAGTAACAAGGATACGCAGTATTTT
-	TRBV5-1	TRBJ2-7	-	CASSLAMSDLSKYEQYF	TGCGCCAGCAGCTTGGCCATGAGCGACCTCAGTAAGTACGAGCAGTACTTC